Listed here are 3 T cell receptor beta chains from one sample, sequenced in a study of T cells in Graves' hyperthyroidism and ophthalmopathy. TCR beta CDR3 sequences were amplified from RNA transcripts. During a first-round RT-PCR of the TCR CDR3, the HTBI primer set was used. TCRdb re-derived calls from the multiplex PCR reads in MiXCR, one entry per CDR3 protein. The sample holds 300,000 to 350,000 distinct CDR3 sequences, about a sixth seen once. The source material was blood. The origin of the receptors is a woman between 40 and 55 years old with Graves' ophthalmopathy.

This clonotype was counted many times. The chain combines TRBV14 with TRBJ1-1; D is unclear. Germline V gene lookup returns CDR1 SGHDN and CDR2 FVKESK. The CDR3 loop spans 14 amino acids. Trimming removed 5 bases at V and 1 base at J, with 11 bases between. Here the CDR3 DNA reads TGTGCCAGCAGCAAGACGGTAACGAACACTGAAGCTTTCTTT. Encoded protein: CASSKTVTNTEAFF. The full variable domain, in which reference TRBV14 and TRBJ1-1 provide the parts outside the CDR3, is EAGVTQFPSHSVIEKGQTVTLRCDPISGHDNLYWYRRVMGKEIKFLLHFVKESKQDESGMPNNRFLAERTGGTYSTLKVQPAELEDSGVYFCASSKTVTNTEAFFGQGTRLTVV.

This chain connects TRBV15 to TRBJ2-2; D is unresolved. V lost 0 bases and J lost 6, with 8 bases in between. The CDR3 covers 14 residues. Germline CDR1 is LNHNV and CDR2 is YYDKDF (reference sequence). CDR3 amino acids: CATSRDRVPGELFF. As DNA, the CDR3 is TGTGCCACCAGCAGAGATCGCGTACCCGGGGAGCTGTTTTTT. Full variable domain (rest looked up from reference TRBV15 and TRBJ2-2): DAMVIQNPRYQVTQFGKPVTLSCSQTLNHNVMYWYQQKSSQAPKLLFHYYDKDFNNEADTPDNFQSRRPNTSFCFLDIRSPGLGDTAMYLCATSRDRVPGELFFGEGSRLTVL.

This clonotype was picked up many times. The chain combines TRBV7-3 with TRBJ1-2; 8 nucleotides line up with TRBD1. The CDR3 runs 15 residues. The ends lost 1 base at V and 4 bases at J; junction bases unmatched: 5. Germline V lookup: CDR1 SGHTA, CDR2 FQGTGA. DNA of the CDR3: TGTGCCAGCAGCTTAATGGCAGGGGGCTCCTATGGCTACACCTTC. This encodes CASSLMAGGSYGYTF.